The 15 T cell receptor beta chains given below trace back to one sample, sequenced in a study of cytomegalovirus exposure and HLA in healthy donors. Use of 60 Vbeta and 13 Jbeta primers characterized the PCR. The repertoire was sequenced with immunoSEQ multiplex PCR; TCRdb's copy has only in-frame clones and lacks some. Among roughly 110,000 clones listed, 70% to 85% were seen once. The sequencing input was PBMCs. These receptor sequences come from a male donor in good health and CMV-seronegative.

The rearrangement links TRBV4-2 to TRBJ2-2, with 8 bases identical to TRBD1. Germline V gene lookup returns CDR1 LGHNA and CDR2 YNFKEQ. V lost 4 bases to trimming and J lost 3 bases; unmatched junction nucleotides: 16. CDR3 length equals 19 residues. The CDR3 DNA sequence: TGTGCCAGCAGCCCCGATTCAGGACAGGGAGGTCTATACACCGGGGAGCTGTTTTTT. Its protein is CASSPDSGQGGLYTGELFF.

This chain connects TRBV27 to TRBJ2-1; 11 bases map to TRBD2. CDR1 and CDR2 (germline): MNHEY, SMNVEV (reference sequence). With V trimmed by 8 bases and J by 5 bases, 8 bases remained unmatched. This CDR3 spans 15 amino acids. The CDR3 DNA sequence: TGTGCCAGCCTCAGCCGTAGCGGGAGGGACAATGAGCAGTTCTTC. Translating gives CASLSRSGRDNEQFF.

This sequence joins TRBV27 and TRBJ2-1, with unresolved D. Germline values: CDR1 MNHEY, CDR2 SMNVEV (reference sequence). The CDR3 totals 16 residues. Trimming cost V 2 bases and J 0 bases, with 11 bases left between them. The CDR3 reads CASSLGGLSSYNEQFF. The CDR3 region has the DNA TGTGCCAGCAGTTTAGGTGGGCTTAGCTCCTACAATGAGCAGTTCTTC.

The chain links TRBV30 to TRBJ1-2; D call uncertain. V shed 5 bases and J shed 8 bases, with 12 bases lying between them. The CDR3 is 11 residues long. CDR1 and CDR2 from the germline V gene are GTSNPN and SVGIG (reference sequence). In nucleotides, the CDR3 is TGTGCCTGGGGACGGGGAGGGGGCTACACCTTC. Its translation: CAWGRGGGYTF.

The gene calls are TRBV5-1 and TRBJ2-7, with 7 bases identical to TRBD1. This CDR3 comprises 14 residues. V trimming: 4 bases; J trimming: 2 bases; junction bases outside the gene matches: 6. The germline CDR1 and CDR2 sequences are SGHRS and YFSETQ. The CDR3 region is CASSIRDRAYEQYF. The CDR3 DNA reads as TGCGCCAGCAGCATCCGGGACAGAGCCTACGAGCAGTACTTC. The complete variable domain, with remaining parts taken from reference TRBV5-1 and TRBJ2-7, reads KAGVTQTPRYLIKTRGQQVTLSCSPISGHRSVSWYQQTPGQGLQFLFEYFSETQRNKGNFPGRFSGRQFSNSRSEMNVSTLELGDSALYLCASSIRDRAYEQYFGPGTRLTVT.

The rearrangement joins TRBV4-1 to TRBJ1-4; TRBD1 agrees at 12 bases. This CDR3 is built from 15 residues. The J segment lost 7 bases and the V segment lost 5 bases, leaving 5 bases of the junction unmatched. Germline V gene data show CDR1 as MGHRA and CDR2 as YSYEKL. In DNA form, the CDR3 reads TGCGCCAGCAGCGGGACAGGGGGCAGTAGTGAAAAACTGTTTTTT. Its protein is CASSGTGGSSEKLFF.

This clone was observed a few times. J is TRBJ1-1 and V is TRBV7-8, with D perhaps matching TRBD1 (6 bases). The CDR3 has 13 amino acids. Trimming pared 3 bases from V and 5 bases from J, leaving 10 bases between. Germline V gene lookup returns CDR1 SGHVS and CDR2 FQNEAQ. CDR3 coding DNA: TGTGCCAGCAGCTTGAGGGGGGGGACTGAAGCTTTCTTT. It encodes CASSLRGGTEAFF.

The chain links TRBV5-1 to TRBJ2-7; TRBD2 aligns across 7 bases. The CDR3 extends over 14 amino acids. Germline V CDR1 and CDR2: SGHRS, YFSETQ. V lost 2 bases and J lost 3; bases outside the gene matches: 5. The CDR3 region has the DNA TGCGCCAGCAGCTTCAGCGGGACCATCTACGAGCAGTACTTC. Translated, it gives CASSFSGTIYEQYF.

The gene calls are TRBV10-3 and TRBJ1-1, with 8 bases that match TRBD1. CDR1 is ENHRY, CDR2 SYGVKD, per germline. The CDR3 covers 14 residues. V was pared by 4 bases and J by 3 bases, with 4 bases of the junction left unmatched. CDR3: CAISGPDRDTEAFF. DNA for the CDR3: TGTGCCATCAGTGGACCGGACAGGGACACTGAAGCTTTCTTT.

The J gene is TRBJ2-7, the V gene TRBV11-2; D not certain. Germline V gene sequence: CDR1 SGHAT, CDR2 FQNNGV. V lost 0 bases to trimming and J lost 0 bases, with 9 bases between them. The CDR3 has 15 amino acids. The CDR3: CASSLEWAASYEQYF. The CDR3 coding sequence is TGTGCCAGCAGCTTAGAATGGGCCGCCTCCTACGAGCAGTACTTC.

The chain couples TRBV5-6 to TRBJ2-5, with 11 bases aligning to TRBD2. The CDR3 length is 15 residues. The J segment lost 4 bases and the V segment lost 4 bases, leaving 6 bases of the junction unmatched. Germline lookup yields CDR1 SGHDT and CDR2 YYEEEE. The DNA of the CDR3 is TGTGCCAGCAGCATAGCGGGAGGGCCAGGAGAGACCCAGTACTTC. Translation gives CASSIAGGPGETQYF.

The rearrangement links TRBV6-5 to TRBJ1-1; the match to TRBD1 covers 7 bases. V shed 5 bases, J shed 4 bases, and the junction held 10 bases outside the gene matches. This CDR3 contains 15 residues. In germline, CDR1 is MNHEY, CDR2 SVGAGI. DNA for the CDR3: TGTGCCAGCAGTACCTACAGGGGCAGGGGCACTGAAGCTTTCTTT. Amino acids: CASSTYRGRGTEAFF.

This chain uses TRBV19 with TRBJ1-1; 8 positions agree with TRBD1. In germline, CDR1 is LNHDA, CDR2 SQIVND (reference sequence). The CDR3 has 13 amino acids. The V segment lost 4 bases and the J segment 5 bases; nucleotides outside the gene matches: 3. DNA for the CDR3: TGTGCCAGTAGTAGGGGACAGGAGACTGAAGCTTTCTTT. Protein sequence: CASSRGQETEAFF.

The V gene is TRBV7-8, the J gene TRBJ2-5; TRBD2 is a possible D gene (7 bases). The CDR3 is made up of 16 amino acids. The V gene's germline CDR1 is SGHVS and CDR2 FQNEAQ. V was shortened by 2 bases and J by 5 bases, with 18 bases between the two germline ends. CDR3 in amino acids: CASSLFLRGRMETQYF. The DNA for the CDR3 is TGTGCCAGCAGCTTATTTTTGCGGGGGCGGATGGAGACCCAGTACTTC.

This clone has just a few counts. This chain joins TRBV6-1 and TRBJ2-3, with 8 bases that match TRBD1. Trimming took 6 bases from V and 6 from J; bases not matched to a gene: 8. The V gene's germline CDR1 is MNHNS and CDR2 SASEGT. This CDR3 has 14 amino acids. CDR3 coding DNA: TGTGCCAGCAGAGGACAGGGAGCTTTGGATACGCAGTATTTT. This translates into CASRGQGALDTQYF.